This TCR beta chain was sequenced in a study of naive and memory T cell subsets. Cells stained for CD3, CD4, CD8, CD45RA, CD27 and viability were sorted into four CD45RA/CD27 subsets. Study-wide points: Over 85% of naive TCR sequences appeared only once, unlike memory subsets. TCR abundance followed a power law differing between naive and memory subsets. Activation and differentiation may alter RNA-based TCR counts. Especially in CD8 cells, naive repertoires contained a few larger clonotypes, possibly CD45RA-re-expressing memory cells.

Points on this clonotype: The antigen is undetermined. A junction end diverges from the germline sequence, so it may reflect a read error.

Two oligonucleotides, mixed equimolar, formed the beta constant-region primer covering TRBC1 and TRBC2. Ligated cDNA was amplified by four rounds of PCR with nested alpha and beta constant-region primers and SP2. TCRdb recomputed calls from the UMI-ligation and nested PCR reads with MiXCR, one row per CDR3 protein. This sample has under 150,000 distinct CDR3 sequences, with approximately 18% found just once. The CDR3 extends over 14 amino acids. Germline V gene sequence: CDR1 MDHEN, CDR2 SYDVKM. The clonotype was recovered from a human donor in good health. The V gene is TRBV28, the J gene TRBJ1-5, with D hard to call. The sequenced sample consisted of naive CD8+ T cells from blood. CDR3 DNA sequence: TGTGCCAGCAGTTCCCTGGGAACGAATCAGGCCCAGCACTTT. It is translated as CASSSLGTNQAQHF.